This TCR beta chain was captured in a study of blood T cells in healthy people across ages. Study-level findings and limits: Naive CD4+ cells and diversity were both higher in long-lived donors than in aged donors. TCR beta diversity, measured per million T cells, fell in a roughly linear way with age.

This clonotype was picked up many times. What it binds is unknown. The authors extracted at least 6 micrograms of total RNA per sample. Next came a second PCR, run for roughly 6 to 11 cycles, which used a sample-barcoded 5' primer along with a J-beta primer mix. A template-switch adaptor that had 12 random nucleotides put a tag on each cDNA molecule. TCRdb reanalysed the 5' RACE reads using MiXCR and keeps one entry per CDR3 protein. The sample gives fewer than 700,000 distinct CDR3 sequences, around 41% of which show up once; 25% to 35% is in the top ten. Sequenced material: blood. This clonotype was obtained from a man at least 80 years old in good health.

The CDR3: CASSAGVGKEQYF. In DNA, the CDR3 is TGTGCCAGCAGCGCCGGCGTAGGGAAGGAGCAGTACTTC. V gene TRBV7-2 combines with J gene TRBJ2-7; no firm D call. Between the trimmed V and J ends, which lost 5 bases and 7 bases, there was a span of 15 bases. The CDR3 totals 13 residues. Looked up from germline, CDR1 is SGHTA and CDR2 is FQGNSA.